This T cell receptor beta chain was profiled in a study of cytomegalovirus exposure and HLA in healthy donors. Points on this clone: No antigen is known for it.

Study results and limitations: In a later analysis, V- and J-gene trimming of beta chains associated with a DCLRE1C missense variant, replicated independently. With DRB1 most and HLA-C fewest, TCR association rates differed between HLA loci in a later analysis. Presence/absence analyses assumed roughly uniform sequencing depth across donors, which may not hold.

Use of 60 Vbeta and 13 Jbeta primers characterized the PCR. The method was immunoSEQ multiplex PCR; TCRdb's version includes in-frame clones alone and lacks a portion of them. This table holds approximately 130,000 clones, around 78% found once. V was clipped by 5 bases and J by 9 bases, with 14 bases between them. CDR3 length equals 13 residues. Germline CDR1 SGHTA, CDR2 FQGTGA. The chain employs TRBV7-3 and TRBJ2-1; D is unresolved. Sequenced sample: PBMCs. This TCR came from a man aged 35-49 years in good health and CMV-seronegative. The CDR3 spells CASSVLDFGEQFF. CDR3 coding DNA: TGTGCCAGCAGCGTCCTAGACTTTGGTGAGCAGTTCTTC.